This entry lists 15 T cell receptor beta chains sequenced from one sample in a study of blood T cell repertoires in COVID-19. Using immunoSEQ multiplex PCR, the repertoire was profiled, and TCRdb retains in-frame clones only, with some absent. The data hold around 200,000 clones, with 75% to 90% observed a single time. The source material was PBMCs or T cells enriched from blood (not recorded which). The source is a middle-aged man who had recovered from COVID-19.

The gene calls are TRBV11-3 and TRBJ1-2, with 8 nucleotides matching TRBD1. The CDR3 runs 15 residues. The V and J ends lost 2 bases and 6 bases, in that order; junction bases with no gene match: 8. The germline CDR1 and CDR2 sequences are SGHNT and YENEEA. CDR3: CASSLQGALKDGYTF. The DNA of the CDR3 is TGTGCCAGCAGCTTACAGGGGGCGTTGAAGGATGGCTACACCTTC.

The V and J genes are TRBV18 and TRBJ2-5; D may be TRBD2 (5 bases). CDR1 and CDR2 (germline): KGHSH, LQKENI. The CDR3 spans 15 residues. V was pared by 2 bases and J by 0 bases, with 10 bases between. CDR3: CASSPRGQDQETQYF. The CDR3 DNA sequence: TGTGCCAGCTCACCAAGAGGGCAGGACCAAGAGACCCAGTACTTC. The complete variable domain, with remaining parts taken from reference TRBV18 and TRBJ2-5, reads NAGVMQNPRHLVRRRGQEARLRCSPMKGHSHVYWYRQLPEEGLKFMVYLQKENIIDESGMPKERFSAEFPKEGPSILRIQQVVRGDSAAYFCASSPRGQDQETQYFGPGTRLLVL.

CDR3 in amino acids: CASSGRTRPYGYTF. In DNA form, the CDR3 reads TGTGCCAGCAGCGGAAGGACTCGCCCATATGGCTACACCTTC. This chain uses TRBV11-3 with TRBJ1-2; D is unresolved. This CDR3 has 14 residues. V lost 5 bases, J lost 5 bases, and 15 bases lay in between. Germline V CDR1 and CDR2: SGHNT, YENEEA.

V usage is TRBV7-9 and J usage is TRBJ2-1; TRBD1 matches at 10 bases. Germline V gene lookup returns CDR1 SEHNR and CDR2 FQNEAQ (reference sequence). The CDR3 is 15 amino acids. V gave up 4 bases and J gave up 8 bases; unmatched junction bases: 8. The DNA for the CDR3 is TGTGCCAGCAGCTACGGACAGGGGGTAAAAGATGAGCAGTTCTTC. This sequence encodes CASSYGQGVKDEQFF.

This sequence joins TRBV19 and TRBJ1-2, with 9 bases matching TRBD1. Trimming cost V 4 bases and J 7 bases; bases outside gene matches: 7. The CDR3 is made up of 14 amino acids. Looked up from germline, CDR1 is LNHDA and CDR2 is SQIVND (reference sequence). CDR3 sequence reads: CASSTGTGWAGYTF. CDR3 nucleotides: TGTGCCAGTAGTACCGGGACAGGGTGGGCTGGCTACACCTTC.

The chain links TRBV10-3 to TRBJ2-7, with 7 nucleotides matching TRBD1. The CDR3 totals 15 residues. V shed 4 bases, J shed 0 bases, and the junction held 6 bases outside the gene matches. Looked up from germline, CDR1 is ENHRY and CDR2 is SYGVKD. CDR3 loop: CAISGGQSSSYEQYF. The CDR3 nucleotides are TGTGCCATCAGTGGGGGACAGTCCAGCTCCTACGAGCAGTACTTC.

This clone was seen a few times. This sequence joins TRBV2 and TRBJ2-5, with D perhaps TRBD2 (6 bases). V dropped 2 bases and J dropped 0 bases, with 13 bases sitting between them. The V gene's germline CDR1 is SNHLY and CDR2 FYNNEI. CDR3 length: 16 residues. Here the CDR3 reads CASSEMTGDYQETQYF. DNA of the CDR3: TGTGCCAGCAGTGAAATGACGGGGGACTACCAAGAGACCCAGTACTTC.

This clone has a handful of counts. This CDR3 is CAIPRTSLGNGGEQFF. CDR3 DNA sequence: TGTGCCATCCCCCGGACTTCTTTGGGGAATGGTGGTGAGCAGTTCTTC. The chain couples TRBV10-3 to TRBJ2-1, with D possibly matching TRBD2 (5 bases). Germline CDR1 reads ENHRY; CDR2 reads SYGVKD. The CDR3 contains 16 residues. Trimming removed 8 bases at V and 9 bases at J, with 26 bases between.

CDR3 residues: CASSLQRGTTDTQYF. The DNA of the CDR3 is TGCGCCAGCAGCCTCCAGCGGGGGACCACAGATACGCAGTATTTT. The J gene is TRBJ2-3, the V gene TRBV5-1; 8 bases match TRBD2. The CDR3 contains 15 residues. After removal of 4 bases from V and 2 bases from J, the junction contained 6 bases not matched to a gene. Looked up from germline, CDR1 is SGHRS and CDR2 is YFSETQ.

The chain joins TRBV11-3 to TRBJ1-6; 7 bases line up with TRBD1. V shed 5 bases and J 6 bases; nucleotides not matched to a gene: 7. CDR1 SGHNT and CDR2 YENEEA come from the germline V gene. The CDR3 is made up of 15 amino acids. The DNA of the CDR3 is TGTGCCAGCAGCGCGACAGGGCTTTCTAATTCACCCCTCCACTTT. Amino acid sequence: CASSATGLSNSPLHF.

The chain uses TRBV15 and TRBJ1-2; D uncertain. The CDR3 loop spans 12 amino acids. Germline V gene lookup returns CDR1 LNHNV and CDR2 YYDKDF (reference sequence). V was clipped by 0 bases and J by 8 bases, with 7 bases between them. CDR3 in amino acids: CATSRDLVGYTF. CDR3 coding DNA: TGTGCCACCAGCAGAGACTTAGTGGGCTACACCTTC.

V usage is TRBV5-6 and J usage is TRBJ2-7; D unclear. Germline V gene lookup returns CDR1 SGHDT and CDR2 YYEEEE. V was trimmed by 0 bases and J by 2 bases, leaving 3 bases between them. This CDR3 contains 12 residues. The DNA of the CDR3 is TGTGCCAGCAGCTTGGGCGCCTACGAGCAGTACTTC. Protein product: CASSLGAYEQYF.

This chain joins TRBV5-1 and TRBJ2-2; 11 nucleotides agree with TRBD1. The CDR3 length is 18 residues. The V segment lost 1 base and the J segment 3 bases; nucleotides outside the gene matches: 8. Germline CDR1 SGHRS, CDR2 YFSETQ. The CDR3 DNA sequence: TGCGCCAGCAGCTTGCCCGGACAGGGGGCTCCCCACACCGGGGAGCTGTTTTTT. Its protein product is CASSLPGQGAPHTGELFF.

The V call is TRBV5-1, the J call TRBJ2-1; 10 bases are shared with TRBD1. Germline V gene data show CDR1 as SGHRS and CDR2 as YFSETQ. Germline trimming cut 3 bases from V and 5 bases from J; bases unmatched to any gene: 2. The CDR3 totals 14 residues. As DNA, the CDR3 is TGCGCCAGCAGCTCCGGGACAGGGGACAATGAGCAGTTCTTC. Encoded protein: CASSSGTGDNEQFF.

The V and J genes are TRBV30 and TRBJ1-2; tentatively, D is TRBD1 (5 bases). Trimming pared 2 bases from V and 2 bases from J, leaving 9 bases between. This CDR3 is built from 13 residues. Per germline, CDR1 GTSNPN and CDR2 SVGIG (reference sequence). CDR3: CAWSLTGNYGYTF. The CDR3 DNA reads TGTGCCTGGAGTCTAACAGGAAACTATGGCTACACCTTC.